Listed below are T cell receptor beta chains from one sample, sequenced in a study of blood T cell repertoires in COVID-19. Sequenced by immunoSEQ multiplex PCR; TCRdb stores in-frame clones only, minus some. Among 85,000 to 100,000 clones, around 67% were seen once, and the ten largest hold 20% to 25%. Sequenced: peripheral blood. The receptors come from a woman aged 60 to 75 in a cohort sampled during active or convalescent COVID-19. Both conserved end residues are part of each CDR3. A D gene is named only where the DNA matches it firmly. Some rows mark clone size as missing; the rest say once, few, many or name a class of expanded clone.

V gene: TRBV7-8; D gene: TRBD1; clone size: .; J gene: TRBJ1-5; CDR3 DNA: TGTGCCAGCAGCGCGGATCACAGGGGATGGGATCAGCCCCAGCATTTT; CDR3 protein: CASSADHRGWDQPQHF
V gene: TRBV7-9; D gene: TRBD2; clone size: .; J gene: TRBJ2-3; CDR3 DNA: TGTGCCAGCAGCTTAGGTGCGGGGGTGATAGATACGCAGTATTTT; CDR3 protein: CASSLGAGVIDTQYF
V gene: TRBV10-3; D gene: .; clone size: .; J gene: TRBJ1-6; CDR3 DNA: TGTGCCATCAGCCATCCAGATTCACCCCTCCACTTT; CDR3 protein: CAISHPDSPLHF
V gene: TRBV6-6; D gene: .; clone size: .; J gene: TRBJ2-2; CDR3 DNA: TGTGCCAGCAAACCTCAGGGCTCCGGGGAGCTGTTTTTT; CDR3 protein: CASKPQGSGELFF
V gene: TRBV5-1; D gene: .; clone size: .; J gene: TRBJ2-1; CDR3 DNA: TGCGCCAGCAGCTTGCCCGGGAATGAGCAGTTCTTC; CDR3 protein: CASSLPGNEQFF
V gene: TRBV6-5; D gene: .; clone size: once; J gene: TRBJ2-5; CDR3 DNA: TGTGCCAGCAGCGAGGGGCAGGGGTCCCAAGAGACCCAGTACTTC; CDR3 protein: CASSEGQGSQETQYF
V gene: TRBV5-4; D gene: TRBD1; clone size: medium-sized; J gene: TRBJ1-2; CDR3 DNA: TGTGCCAGCAGCGTGGACAGGAGCTATGGCTACACCTTC; CDR3 protein: CASSVDRSYGYTF
V gene: TRBV21-1; D gene: .; clone size: .; J gene: TRBJ2-1; CDR3 DNA: TGTGCCAGCAGCCCGCAGACTAGAAACAATGAGCAGTTCTTC; CDR3 protein: CASSPQTRNNEQFF
V gene: TRBV28; D gene: .; clone size: .; J gene: TRBJ2-3; CDR3 DNA: TGTGCCAGCGATGAGCCCCCAACTAGCACAGATACGCAGTATTTT; CDR3 protein: CASDEPPTSTDTQYF
V gene: TRBV19; D gene: .; clone size: .; J gene: TRBJ1-2; CDR3 DNA: TGTGCCAGTACCCCGGACACTTATAATGGCTACACCTTC; CDR3 protein: CASTPDTYNGYTF
V gene: TRBV18; D gene: TRBD1; clone size: .; J gene: TRBJ1-2; CDR3 DNA: TGTGCCAGCTCACTGACAGGGCAGGAAGGCTACACCTTC; CDR3 protein: CASSLTGQEGYTF
V gene: TRBV19; D gene: .; clone size: many; J gene: TRBJ1-6; CDR3 DNA: TGTGCCAGTAGTATTATGGGCTCACCCCTCCACTTT; CDR3 protein: CASSIMGSPLHF
V gene: TRBV7-7; D gene: .; clone size: .; J gene: TRBJ1-6; CDR3 DNA: TGTGCTAGCAGCTTAACCAGGGATAATTCACCCCTCCACTTT; CDR3 protein: CASSLTRDNSPLHF
V gene: TRBV2; D gene: .; clone size: .; J gene: TRBJ2-2; CDR3 DNA: TGTGCCAGCAGTGTATACACCGGGGAGCTGTTTTTT; CDR3 protein: CASSVYTGELFF
V gene: TRBV5-5; D gene: TRBD1; clone size: .; J gene: TRBJ1-1; CDR3 DNA: TGTGCCAGCAGAGACCCGGGACAGGGTAACACTGAAGCTTTCTTT; CDR3 protein: CASRDPGQGNTEAFF
V gene: TRBV18; D gene: .; clone size: .; J gene: TRBJ2-7; CDR3 DNA: TGTGCCAGCTCAGCCCCAGACAGGCGGTACGAGCAGTACTTC; CDR3 protein: CASSAPDRRYEQYF
V gene: TRBV9; D gene: TRBD1; clone size: .; J gene: TRBJ1-6; CDR3 DNA: TGTGCCAGCAGCGAGACCCCGGGACAGGGTTATTCACCCCTCCACTTT; CDR3 protein: CASSETPGQGYSPLHF
V gene: TRBV28; D gene: TRBD1; clone size: .; J gene: TRBJ2-7; CDR3 DNA: TGTGCCAGCAGCCCTCCTGGACAGGGCCTGGATTACGAGCAGTACTTC; CDR3 protein: CASSPPGQGLDYEQYF
V gene: TRBV3-1/TRBV3-2; D gene: TRBD1; clone size: once; J gene: TRBJ1-1; CDR3 DNA: TGTGCCAGCAGCCGTCAGGGGGCGGTGAACACTGAAGCTTTCTTT; CDR3 protein: CASSRQGAVNTEAFF
V gene: TRBV4-2; D gene: TRBD2; clone size: .; J gene: TRBJ2-5; CDR3 DNA: TGTGCCAGCAGCCAAGATAAAGCGGGAACACGTCGAGAGACCCAGTACTTC; CDR3 protein: CASSQDKAGTRRETQYF
V gene: TRBV2; D gene: TRBD2; clone size: .; J gene: TRBJ2-1; CDR3 DNA: TGTGCCAGCAGTGAATTGGCTAGCGGCCTATACAATGAGCAGTTCTTC; CDR3 protein: CASSELASGLYNEQFF
V gene: TRBV5-1; D gene: TRBD1; clone size: .; J gene: TRBJ2-7; CDR3 DNA: TGCGCCAGCAGCTTGGGGGACAGCCGCTACGAGCAGTACTTC; CDR3 protein: CASSLGDSRYEQYF
V gene: TRBV19; D gene: TRBD2; clone size: .; J gene: TRBJ2-1; CDR3 DNA: TGTGCCACCCAGGGACTAGTAGGTAGGAATGAGCAGTTCTTC; CDR3 protein: CATQGLVGRNEQFF
V gene: TRBV3-1/TRBV3-2; D gene: TRBD1; clone size: once; J gene: TRBJ2-5; CDR3 DNA: TGTGCCACGGACAGGGGAAAAGAGACCCAGTACTTC; CDR3 protein: CATDRGKETQYF
V gene: TRBV7-9; D gene: .; clone size: .; J gene: TRBJ1-3; CDR3 DNA: TGTGCCAGCAGCTTGAACAGAGGAAACACCATATATTTT; CDR3 protein: CASSLNRGNTIYF
V gene: TRBV10-3; D gene: .; clone size: .; J gene: TRBJ1-5; CDR3 DNA: TGTGCCATCAGTCCCTATGAAGATCAGCCCCAGCATTTT; CDR3 protein: CAISPYEDQPQHF
V gene: TRBV12-5; D gene: .; clone size: .; J gene: TRBJ1-5; CDR3 DNA: TGTGCTAGTGGTTTGACAGGGTACTATAGCAATCAGCCCCAGCATTTT; CDR3 protein: CASGLTGYYSNQPQHF
V gene: TRBV5-6; D gene: .; clone size: .; J gene: TRBJ2-5; CDR3 DNA: TGTGCCAGCAGCTCCATCAACGCCGTCCTAGAGGAGACCCAGTACTTC; CDR3 protein: CASSSINAVLEETQYF
V gene: TRBV5-1; D gene: .; clone size: .; J gene: TRBJ1-6; CDR3 DNA: TGCGCCAGCAGCTCGCTCACAGGGAAAGATTCACCCCTCCACTTT; CDR3 protein: CASSSLTGKDSPLHF
V gene: TRBV29-1; D gene: TRBD1; clone size: few; J gene: TRBJ1-5; CDR3 DNA: TGCAGCGTTGAACAGACAGGGTCAGGGCCCCAGCATTTT; CDR3 protein: CSVEQTGSGPQHF
V gene: TRBV2; D gene: .; clone size: .; J gene: TRBJ2-7; CDR3 DNA: TGTGCCAGCAGGTTTCTACCTTCCTACGAGCAGTACTTC; CDR3 protein: CASRFLPSYEQYF
V gene: TRBV18; D gene: TRBD1; clone size: .; J gene: TRBJ2-7; CDR3 DNA: TGTGCCAGCTCAGAGGGACAGAGAGTCTACGAGCAGTACTTC; CDR3 protein: CASSEGQRVYEQYF
V gene: TRBV12-3/TRBV12-4; D gene: .; clone size: .; J gene: TRBJ1-6; CDR3 DNA: TGTGCCAGCAGTTCCCCAAATTCACCCCTCCACTTT; CDR3 protein: CASSSPNSPLHF
V gene: TRBV4-1; D gene: TRBD1; clone size: .; J gene: TRBJ2-7; CDR3 DNA: TGCGCCAGCAGCATTCGGGACAGGGGCTACGAGCAGTACTTC; CDR3 protein: CASSIRDRGYEQYF
V gene: TRBV25-1; D gene: .; clone size: .; J gene: TRBJ1-6; CDR3 DNA: TGTGCCAGCAGTGAATCAGGGGCCGTTGGTTCACCCCTCCACTTT; CDR3 protein: CASSESGAVGSPLHF
V gene: TRBV6-6; D gene: TRBD1; clone size: .; J gene: TRBJ2-1; CDR3 DNA: TGTGCCAGCAGTTACCGGACAGGGGGTGTCTACAATGAGCAGTTCTTC; CDR3 protein: CASSYRTGGVYNEQFF
V gene: TRBV7-9; D gene: .; clone size: few; J gene: TRBJ1-3; CDR3 DNA: TGTGCCAGCAGCTTCCTCAGAGACACCCTCCTCCAAAACACCATATATTTT; CDR3 protein: CASSFLRDTLLQNTIYF